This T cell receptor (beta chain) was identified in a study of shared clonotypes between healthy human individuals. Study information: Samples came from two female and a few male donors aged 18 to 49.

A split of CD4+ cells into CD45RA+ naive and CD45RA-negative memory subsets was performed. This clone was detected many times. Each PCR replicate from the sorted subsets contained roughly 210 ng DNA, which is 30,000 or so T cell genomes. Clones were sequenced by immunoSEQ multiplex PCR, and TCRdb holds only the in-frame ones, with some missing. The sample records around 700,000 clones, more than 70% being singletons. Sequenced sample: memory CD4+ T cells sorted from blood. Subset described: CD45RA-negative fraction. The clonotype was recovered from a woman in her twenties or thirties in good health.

CDR3 amino acids: CASSQTVMNGYTF. The CDR3 nucleotides are TGTGCCAGCAGCCAAACAGTGATGAACGGCTACACCTTC. This sequence joins TRBV28 and TRBJ1-2; D unresolved. The CDR3 sequence is 13 residues long. The germline V gene has CDR1 MDHEN and CDR2 SYDVKM. Trimming left V 6 bases short and J 8 bases short, with 16 bases between.